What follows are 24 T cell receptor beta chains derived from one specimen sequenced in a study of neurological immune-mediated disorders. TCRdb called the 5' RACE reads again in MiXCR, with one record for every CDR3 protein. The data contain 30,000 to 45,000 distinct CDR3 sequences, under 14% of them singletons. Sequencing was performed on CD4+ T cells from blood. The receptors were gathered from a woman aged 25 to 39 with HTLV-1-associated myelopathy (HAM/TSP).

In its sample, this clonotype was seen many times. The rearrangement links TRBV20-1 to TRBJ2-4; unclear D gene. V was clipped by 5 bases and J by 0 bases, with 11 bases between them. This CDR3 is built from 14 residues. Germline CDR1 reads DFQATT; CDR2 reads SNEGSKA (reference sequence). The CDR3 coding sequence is TGCAGTGCTTGGGCGCAGGAAGCCAAAAACATTCAGTACTTC. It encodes CSAWAQEAKNIQYF.

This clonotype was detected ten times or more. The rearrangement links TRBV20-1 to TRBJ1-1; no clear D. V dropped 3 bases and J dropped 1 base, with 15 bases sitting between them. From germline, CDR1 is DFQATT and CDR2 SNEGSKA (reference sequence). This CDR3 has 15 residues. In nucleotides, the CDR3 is TGCAGTGCTAGGGGCGCGGTCAGGAGGAACACTGAAGCTTTCTTT. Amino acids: CSARGAVRRNTEAFF.

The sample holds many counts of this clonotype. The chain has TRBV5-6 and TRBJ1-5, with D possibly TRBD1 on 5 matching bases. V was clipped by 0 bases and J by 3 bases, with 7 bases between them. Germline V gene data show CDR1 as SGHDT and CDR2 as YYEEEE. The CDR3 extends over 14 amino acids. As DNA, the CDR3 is TGTGCCAGCAGCTTGGGACAGAACAATCAGCCCCAGCATTTT. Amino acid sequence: CASSLGQNNQPQHF.

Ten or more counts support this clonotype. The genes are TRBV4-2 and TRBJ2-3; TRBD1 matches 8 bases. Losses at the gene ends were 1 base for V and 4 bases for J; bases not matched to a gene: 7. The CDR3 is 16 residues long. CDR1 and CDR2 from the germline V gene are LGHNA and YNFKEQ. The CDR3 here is CASSQGAGGGPDTQYF. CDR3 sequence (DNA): TGTGCCAGCAGCCAAGGAGCAGGGGGCGGACCAGATACGCAGTATTTT.

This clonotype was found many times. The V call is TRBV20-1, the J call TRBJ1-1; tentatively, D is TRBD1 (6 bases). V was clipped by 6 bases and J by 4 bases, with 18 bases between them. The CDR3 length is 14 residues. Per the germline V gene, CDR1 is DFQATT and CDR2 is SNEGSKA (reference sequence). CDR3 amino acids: CSATEQGRPTEAFF. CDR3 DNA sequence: TGCAGTGCGACAGAACAGGGTAGGCCCACTGAAGCTTTCTTT.

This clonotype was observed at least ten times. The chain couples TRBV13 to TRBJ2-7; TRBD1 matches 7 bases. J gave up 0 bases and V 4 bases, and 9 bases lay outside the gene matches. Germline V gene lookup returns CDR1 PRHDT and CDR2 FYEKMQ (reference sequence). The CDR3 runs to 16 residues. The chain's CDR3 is CASSSLFGTASYEQYF. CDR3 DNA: TGTGCCAGCAGCTCATTGTTCGGGACAGCCTCCTACGAGCAGTACTTC.

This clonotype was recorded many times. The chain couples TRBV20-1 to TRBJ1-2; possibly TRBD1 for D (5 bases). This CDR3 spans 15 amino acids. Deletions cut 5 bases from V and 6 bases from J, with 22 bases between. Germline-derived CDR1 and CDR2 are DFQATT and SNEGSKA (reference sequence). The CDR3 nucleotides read TGCAGTGCTGTACGAATAAAGGGGAGTAGGGATGGCTACACCTTC. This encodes CSAVRIKGSRDGYTF.

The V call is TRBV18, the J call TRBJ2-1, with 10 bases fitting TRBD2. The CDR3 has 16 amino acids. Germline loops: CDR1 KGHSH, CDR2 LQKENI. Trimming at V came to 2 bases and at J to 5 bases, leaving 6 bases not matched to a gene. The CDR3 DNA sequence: TGTGCCAGCTCACCATGGAGCGGGGGGGTCAACAATGAGCAGTTCTTC. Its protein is CASSPWSGGVNNEQFF.

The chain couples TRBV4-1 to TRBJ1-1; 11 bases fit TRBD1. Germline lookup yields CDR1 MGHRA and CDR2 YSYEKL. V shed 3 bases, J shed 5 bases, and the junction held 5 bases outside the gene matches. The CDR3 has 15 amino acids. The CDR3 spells CASSHPGQGVTEAFF. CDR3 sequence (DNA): TGCGCCAGCAGCCACCCGGGACAGGGGGTTACTGAAGCTTTCTTT.

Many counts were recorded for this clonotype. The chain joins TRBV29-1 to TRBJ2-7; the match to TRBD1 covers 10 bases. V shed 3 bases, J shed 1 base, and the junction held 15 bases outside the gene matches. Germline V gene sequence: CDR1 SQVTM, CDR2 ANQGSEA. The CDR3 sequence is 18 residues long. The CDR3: CSVDRRNRDRGKSYEQYF. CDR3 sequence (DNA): TGCAGCGTTGATCGCAGGAACCGGGACAGGGGAAAATCCTACGAGCAGTACTTC.

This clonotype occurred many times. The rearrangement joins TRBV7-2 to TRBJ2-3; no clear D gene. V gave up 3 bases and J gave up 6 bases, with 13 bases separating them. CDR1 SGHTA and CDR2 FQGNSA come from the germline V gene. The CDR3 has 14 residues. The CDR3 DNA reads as TGTGCCAGCAGCTTTATTTTTCGACGGGATACGCAGTATTTT. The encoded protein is CASSFIFRRDTQYF.

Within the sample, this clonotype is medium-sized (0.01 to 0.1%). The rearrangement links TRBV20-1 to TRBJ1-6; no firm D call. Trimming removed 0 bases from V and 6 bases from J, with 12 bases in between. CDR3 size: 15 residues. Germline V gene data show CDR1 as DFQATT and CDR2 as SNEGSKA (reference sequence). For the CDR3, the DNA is TGCAGTGCTAGAGATGAGGGTCGAGGTAATTCACCCCTCCACTTT. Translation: CSARDEGRGNSPLHF.

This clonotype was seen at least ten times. CDR3 loop: CASSNREANYGYTF. In DNA form, the CDR3 reads TGTGCCAGCAGCAACAGGGAAGCTAACTATGGCTACACCTTC. The gene calls are TRBV7-2 and TRBJ1-2; tentative D call: TRBD1 (6 bases). V was cut by 5 bases and J by 0 bases, with 10 bases left in between. There are 14 residues in the CDR3. Germline values: CDR1 SGHTA, CDR2 FQGNSA.

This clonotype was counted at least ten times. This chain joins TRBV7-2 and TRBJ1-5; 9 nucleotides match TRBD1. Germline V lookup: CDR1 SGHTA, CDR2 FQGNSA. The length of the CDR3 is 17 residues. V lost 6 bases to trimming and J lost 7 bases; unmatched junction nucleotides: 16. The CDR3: CASSKGVQGAHGQPQHF. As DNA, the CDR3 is TGTGCCAGCAGTAAAGGAGTACAGGGGGCGCATGGACAGCCCCAGCATTTT.

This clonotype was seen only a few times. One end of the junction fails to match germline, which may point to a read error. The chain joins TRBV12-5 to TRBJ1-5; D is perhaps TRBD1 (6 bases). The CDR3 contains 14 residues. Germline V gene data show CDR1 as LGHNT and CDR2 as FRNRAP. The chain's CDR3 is CASGFGGAGQTQNF. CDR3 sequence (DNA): TGTGCTAGTGGTTTTGGGGGGGCCGGTCAGACCCAGAATTTT.

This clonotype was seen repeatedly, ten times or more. The CDR3 coding sequence is TGTGCCAGCACCGGGACAGCTACCCCCTACGAGCAGTACTTC. It translates to CASTGTATPYEQYF. This chain joins TRBV6-5 and TRBJ2-7; 7 bases align to TRBD1. Germline V gene data show CDR1 as MNHEY and CDR2 as SVGAGI. J gave up 2 bases and V 7 bases, and 8 bases lay outside the gene matches. This CDR3 has 14 residues.

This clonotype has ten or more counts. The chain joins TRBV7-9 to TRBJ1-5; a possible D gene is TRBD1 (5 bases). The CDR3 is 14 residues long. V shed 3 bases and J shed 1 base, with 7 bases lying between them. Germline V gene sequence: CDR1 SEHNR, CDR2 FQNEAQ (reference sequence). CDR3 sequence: CASSFKGSNQPQHF. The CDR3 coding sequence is TGTGCCAGCAGCTTTAAGGGGAGCAATCAGCCCCAGCATTTT.

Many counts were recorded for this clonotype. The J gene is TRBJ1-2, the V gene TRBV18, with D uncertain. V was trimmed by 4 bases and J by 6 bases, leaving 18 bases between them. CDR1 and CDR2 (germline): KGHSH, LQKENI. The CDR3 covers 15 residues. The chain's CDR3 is CASSQAVPTPDGYTF. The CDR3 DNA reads TGTGCCAGCTCACAGGCCGTACCGACCCCGGATGGCTACACCTTC.

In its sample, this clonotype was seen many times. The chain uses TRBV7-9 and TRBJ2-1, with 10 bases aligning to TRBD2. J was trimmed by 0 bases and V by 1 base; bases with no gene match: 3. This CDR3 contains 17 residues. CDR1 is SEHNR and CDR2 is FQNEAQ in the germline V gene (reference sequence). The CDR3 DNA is TGTGCCAGCAGCTTAGTCGCTAGCGGGGGCTCCTACAATGAGCAGTTCTTC. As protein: CASSLVASGGSYNEQFF.

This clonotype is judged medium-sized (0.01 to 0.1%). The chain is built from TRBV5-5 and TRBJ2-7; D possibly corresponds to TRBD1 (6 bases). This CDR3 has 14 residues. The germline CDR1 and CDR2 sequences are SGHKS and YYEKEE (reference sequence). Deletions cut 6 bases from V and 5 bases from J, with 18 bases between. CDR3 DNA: TGTGCCAGCACCACGAGGACAGTAACCCACGAGCAGTACTTC. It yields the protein CASTTRTVTHEQYF.

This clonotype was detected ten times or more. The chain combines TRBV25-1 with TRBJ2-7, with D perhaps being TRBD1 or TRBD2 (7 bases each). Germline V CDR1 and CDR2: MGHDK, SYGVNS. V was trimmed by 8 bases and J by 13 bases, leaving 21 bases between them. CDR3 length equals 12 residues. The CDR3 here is CASSNQGGSRYF. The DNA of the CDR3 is TGTGCCAGCTCTAATCAGGGGGGGAGCCGTTACTTC.

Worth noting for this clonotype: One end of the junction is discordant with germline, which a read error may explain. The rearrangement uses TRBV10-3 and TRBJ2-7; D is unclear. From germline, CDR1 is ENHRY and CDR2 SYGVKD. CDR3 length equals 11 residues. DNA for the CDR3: TGTGCCATCAGTGACAGCGCCGAGGAGTACTTC. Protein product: CAISDSAEEYF.

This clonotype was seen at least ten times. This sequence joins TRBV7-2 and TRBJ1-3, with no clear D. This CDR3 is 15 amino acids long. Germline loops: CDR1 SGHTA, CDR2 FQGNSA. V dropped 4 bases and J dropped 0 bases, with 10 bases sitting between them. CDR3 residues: CASSSHPSSGNTIYF. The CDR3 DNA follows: TGTGCCAGCAGCTCCCATCCCAGCTCTGGAAACACCATATATTTT.

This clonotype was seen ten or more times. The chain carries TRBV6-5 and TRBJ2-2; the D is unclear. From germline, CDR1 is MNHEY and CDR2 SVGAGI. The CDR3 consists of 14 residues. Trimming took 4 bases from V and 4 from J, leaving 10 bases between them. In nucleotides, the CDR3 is TGTGCCAGCAGTTCCTATATAACCACCGGGGAGCTGTTTTTT. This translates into CASSSYITTGELFF.